Sequencing of this T cell receptor beta chain was carried out in a study of cytomegalovirus exposure and HLA in healthy donors. Clones were sequenced by immunoSEQ multiplex PCR, and TCRdb holds only the in-frame ones, with some missing. The sample records 200,000 or so clones, roughly 88% being singletons. V lost 6 bases to trimming and J lost 6 bases, with 8 bases between them. The CDR3 runs to 11 residues. CDR1 and CDR2 (germline): MNHEY, SVGAGI. The chain couples TRBV6-5 to TRBJ1-2; a possible D gene is TRBD1 (5 bases). This receptor was identified in a woman aged 25 to 39 in good health and CMV-seropositive. Sequencing input: PBMCs. The CDR3 DNA reads TGTGCCAGCAGGGGGGGGAATGGCTACACCTTC. Its translation is CASRGGNGYTF.